The 28 T cell receptor beta chains presented below share a single source sample, sequenced in a study of sequential checkpoint blockade in melanoma (dated by TCRdb to about 2019). Library creation used the immunoSEQ multiplex PCR assay. This is the immuneACCESS table as TCRdb keeps it, with only in-frame sequences that have V and J called. A part of the clones is gone; compared with another copy, unresolved V genes explain less than half, and the rest is unexplained. Counted in this sample were tens of thousands of clones; about 30% of them appeared once. Together, the top ten hold about 1.6% of the sample. In the paper's terms, the treatment or condition label means: randomized to nivolumab then ipilimumab (arm A) or the reverse (arm B). This specimen was tumor tissue (inferred from file names), taken from a patient given nivolumab and ipilimumab in sequence. The source is a human donor with melanoma.

This sequence joins TRBV6-8 and TRBJ2-6; D might be TRBD1 (5 bases). Trimming stripped 10 bases from V and 1 base from J, with 11 bases between. CDR1 is MNHGY, CDR2 SAAAGT, per germline. CDR3 length: 14 amino acids. The CDR3 nucleotides read TGTGCCACCGTGACAGCTTCTGGGGCCAACGTCCTGACTTTC. It is translated as CATVTASGANVLTF.

This clone was counted between two and nine times. The chain joins TRBV6-8 to TRBJ1-2; tentative D call: TRBD1 (5 bases). This CDR3 region has 15 residues. Trimming took off 4 bases at V and 1 base at J, with 13 bases between the two ends. Germline loops: CDR1 MNHGY, CDR2 SAAAGT. The CDR3 here is CASSLSSRVNYGYTF. CDR3 in DNA: TGTGCCAGCAGTTTATCAAGCAGGGTTAACTATGGCTACACCTTC.

This clone was picked up a small number of times. V usage is TRBV6-8 and J usage is TRBJ2-1, with TRBD2 identical over 12 bases. The germline V gene encodes CDR1 MNHGY and CDR2 SAAAGT. The CDR3 extends over 18 amino acids. The trim removed 2 bases at V and 0 bases at J, leaving 5 bases unmatched. As DNA, the CDR3 is TGTGCCAGCAGTTACCTAGCGGGAGGGCACAGCTCCTACAATGAGCAGTTCTTC. Residues: CASSYLAGGHSSYNEQFF.

The chain uses TRBV5-1 and TRBJ2-7; 14 bases match TRBD2. Germline-derived CDR1 and CDR2 are SGHRS and YFSETQ. With V trimmed by 0 bases and J by 7 bases, 6 bases remained unmatched. This CDR3 has 16 amino acids. CDR3 bases: TGCGCCAGCAGCTTGGGACTAGCGGGAGGGCGGGGAGAGCAGTACTTC. It encodes CASSLGLAGGRGEQYF.

The V gene is TRBV6-8, the J gene TRBJ2-1; 14 bases are a match to TRBD2. This CDR3 has 15 residues. Trimming cost V 6 bases and J 6 bases; bases outside gene matches: 4. The germline gives CDR1 MNHGY, CDR2 SAAAGT. The CDR3 bases are TGTGCCAGCAGACAGGGACTAGCGGGGGCCAATGAGCAGTTCTTC. Its protein is CASRQGLAGANEQFF.

The genes are TRBV5-1 and TRBJ2-7, with 7 bases matching TRBD2. CDR1 is SGHRS, CDR2 YFSETQ, per germline. The CDR3 runs to 16 residues. V shed 4 bases and J 0 bases; nucleotides not matched to a gene: 10. The CDR3 region has the DNA TGCGCCAGCAGCGGGATGAGCGGGACCAGCTCCTACGAGCAGTACTTC. Amino acid sequence: CASSGMSGTSSYEQYF.

In this sample, this clone turned up many times. The CDR3 DNA reads TGTGCCAGCAGCTTAGGTGGCGTTACAGGATGGGGGAACACTGAAGCTTTCTTT. Amino acid sequence: CASSLGGVTGWGNTEAFF. The chain is built from TRBV11-3 and TRBJ1-1; possibly TRBD1 for D (5 bases). V lost 1 base, J lost 1 base, and 19 bases lay in between. The CDR3 length is 18 residues. In germline, CDR1 is SGHNT, CDR2 YENEEA.

J is TRBJ1-1 and V is TRBV19; D not certain. Trimming cost V 1 base and J 6 bases, with 6 bases left between them. The CDR3 has 12 amino acids. The germline CDR1 and CDR2 sequences are LNHDA and SQIVND (reference sequence). As DNA, the CDR3 is TGTGCCAGTAGTATAGCCCGTGCTGAAGCTTTCTTT. Its translation is CASSIARAEAFF.

The J gene is TRBJ1-1, the V gene TRBV6-8; TRBD1 matches at 11 bases. Trimming removed 5 bases from V and 10 bases from J; junction bases left unmatched: 12. The CDR3 covers 15 residues. Germline V CDR1 and CDR2: MNHGY, SAAAGT. CDR3: CASSEDRGRLVSAFF. Here the CDR3 DNA reads TGTGCCAGCAGTGAGGACAGGGGGCGCCTTGTTTCAGCTTTCTTT.

The chain recombines TRBV18 with TRBJ1-2; no definite D call. With 3 bases removed from V and 6 bases from J, the gap between germline ends came to 14 bases. The length of the CDR3 is 14 residues. Germline lookup yields CDR1 KGHSH and CDR2 LQKENI. CDR3 in amino acids: CASSPRSPKDGYTF. The CDR3 DNA follows: TGTGCCAGCTCACCCCGGAGTCCCAAGGATGGCTACACCTTC.

The chain links TRBV30 to TRBJ1-4; D is uncertain. The CDR3 runs 13 residues. Germline V gene lookup returns CDR1 GTSNPN and CDR2 SVGIG (reference sequence). Trimming removed 2 bases from V and 9 bases from J, with 13 bases in between. The CDR3 DNA follows: TGTGCCTGGAGTTCGACTGAGGCCAAAAAACTGTTTTTT. Protein: CAWSSTEAKKLFF. The variable domain in full, with the rest retrieved from reference TRBV30 and TRBJ1-4, is SQTIHQWPATLVQPVGSPLSLECTVEGTSNPNLYWYRQAAGRGLQLLFYSVGIGQISSEVPQNLSASRPQDRQFILSSKKLLLSDSGFYLCAWSSTEAKKLFFGSGTQLSVL.

This chain connects TRBV29-1 to TRBJ1-1; D not resolved. Germline CDR1 is SQVTM and CDR2 is ANQGSEA. The CDR3 totals 12 residues. The germline V and J ends were trimmed by 7 bases and 1 base, with 10 bases remaining between them. The CDR3 loop reads CSALARNTEAFF. Here the CDR3 DNA reads TGCAGCGCCCTGGCCAGGAACACTGAAGCTTTCTTT. Full variable domain (outside the CDR3, taken from reference TRBV29-1 and TRBJ1-1): SAVISQKPSRDICQRGTSLTIQCQVDSQVTMMFWYRQQPGQSLTLIATANQGSEATYESGFVIDKFPISRPNLTFSTLTVSNMSPEDSSIYLCSALARNTEAFFGQGTRLTVV.

This clone was recorded a few times. The chain couples TRBV12-2 to TRBJ2-1; TRBD2, the D gene given by the table, was not confirmed from the DNA. TRBV12-2 counts as a pseudogene. The CDR3 runs 14 residues. In nucleotides, the CDR3 is TGTGCCACCTCGCGGGGGAGCTCCTACAATGAGCAGTTCTTC. This sequence encodes CATSRGSSYNEQFF.

This clone showed up just a few times. V and J are TRBV11-3 and TRBJ2-7; D tentatively reads TRBD1 or TRBD2 (5 bases each). The V and J ends lost 2 bases and 2 bases respectively, with 19 bases between them. The CDR3 is 17 amino acids. Germline values: CDR1 SGHNT, CDR2 YENEEA. The CDR3: CASSLTSGTFGPYEQYF. CDR3 coding DNA: TGTGCCAGCAGCTTAACATCCGGGACCTTCGGACCCTACGAGCAGTACTTC. Filled out from reference TRBV11-3 and TRBJ2-7, the complete variable domain reads EAGVVQSPRYKIIEKKQPVAFWCNPISGHNTLYWYLQNLGQGPELLIRYENEEAVDDSQLPKDRFSAERLKGVDSTLKIQPAELGDSAVYLCASSLTSGTFGPYEQYFGPGTRLTVT.

This chain connects TRBV30 to TRBJ1-5; D not certain. The CDR3 covers 13 residues. Germline values: CDR1 GTSNPN, CDR2 SVGIG (reference sequence). The V and J ends lost 0 bases and 4 bases respectively, with 7 bases between them. Here the CDR3 reads CAWSVGGNQPQHF. The CDR3 bases are TGTGCCTGGAGTGTCGGAGGGAATCAGCCCCAGCATTTT.

This clone showed up many times. The V gene is TRBV11-3, the J gene TRBJ1-5; D perhaps matches TRBD1 (6 bases). This CDR3 has 16 amino acids. The germline gives CDR1 SGHNT, CDR2 YENEEA. V gave up 4 bases and J gave up 0 bases, with 13 bases separating them. The CDR3 loop reads CASSYGQTYSNQPQHF. The CDR3 bases are TGTGCCAGCAGCTACGGACAGACCTATAGCAATCAGCCCCAGCATTTT.

The chain has TRBV10-2 and TRBJ2-7, with 15 bases that match TRBD2. V dropped 5 bases and J dropped 8; count of bases not matched to a gene: 4. Germline V CDR1 and CDR2: WSHSY, SAAADI. CDR3 length equals 14 residues. The CDR3 protein is CASSSGTSGRQQYF. In nucleotides, the CDR3 is TGCGCCAGCAGTTCCGGGACTAGCGGGAGGCAGCAGTACTTC.

The genes are TRBV6-8 and TRBJ1-5; D is uncertain. V lost 4 bases and J lost 0, with 13 bases in between. The CDR3 has 16 amino acids. CDR1 is MNHGY, CDR2 SAAAGT, per germline. In nucleotides, the CDR3 is TGTGCCAGCAGTTCCGGACGGGTGAATAGCAATCAGCCCCAGCATTTT. This encodes CASSSGRVNSNQPQHF.

In this sample, this clone turned up many times. The chain carries TRBV11-3 and TRBJ1-4; D call uncertain. The CDR3 is 15 residues long. Germline-derived CDR1 and CDR2 are SGHNT and YENEEA. Trimming pared 2 bases from V and 0 bases from J, leaving 7 bases between. The CDR3 sequence is CASSLTLATNEKLFF. The CDR3 DNA is TGTGCCAGCAGCTTAACACTTGCAACTAATGAAAAACTGTTTTTT.

J is TRBJ1-1 and V is TRBV6-8; D possibly corresponds to TRBD1 (5 bases). This CDR3 is built from 17 residues. CDR1 is MNHGY and CDR2 is SAAAGT in the germline V gene. Trimming took off 5 bases at V and 5 bases at J, with 24 bases between the two ends. The DNA of the CDR3 is TGTGCCAGCAGTGATGGAGGGGACCTAACCTGGAGGACTGAAGCTTTCTTT. It is translated as CASSDGGDLTWRTEAFF.

The V call is TRBV6-8, the J call TRBJ1-5, with D possibly matching TRBD1 (6 bases). V was trimmed by 5 bases and J by 6 bases, leaving 17 bases between them. There are 15 residues in the CDR3. Per the germline V gene, CDR1 is MNHGY and CDR2 is SAAAGT. This CDR3 reads CASSRSGTKGQPQHF. CDR3 DNA: TGTGCCAGCAGTAGGTCCGGGACAAAGGGTCAGCCCCAGCATTTT.

This clone was detected a few times. This rearrangement joins TRBV15 to TRBJ2-7; 8 bases agree with TRBD2. Germline trimming cut 0 bases from V and 3 bases from J; bases unmatched to any gene: 4. This CDR3 is 15 amino acids long. Germline CDR1 is LNHNV and CDR2 is YYDKDF (reference sequence). CDR3 nucleotide sequence: TGTGCCACCAGCAGAGATCGACTAGCGAGCTACGAGCAGTACTTC. Protein: CATSRDRLASYEQYF.

A word on this clone: Mismatch with germline at one junction end may stem from a read error. V is TRBV7-6 and J is TRBJ2-1; 14 bases are shared with TRBD2. There are 15 residues in the CDR3. The germline V gene encodes CDR1 SGHVS and CDR2 FNYEAQ. CDR3 DNA: TGTGCTAGCAGCCGGGGACTAGCGGGAGTTGATGAGCAGTTCTTC. As protein: CASSRGLAGVDEQFF.

The table lists this clone with a few counts. This chain connects TRBV6-8 to TRBJ1-4; 8 bases are a match to TRBD1. Germline trimming cut 9 bases from V and 2 bases from J; bases unmatched to any gene: 2. CDR1 MNHGY and CDR2 SAAAGT come from the germline V gene. The length of the CDR3 is 13 residues. CDR3 nucleotides: TGTGCCAGAAGACAGGGGACTAATGAAAAACTGTTTTTT. Protein: CARRQGTNEKLFF.

The chain uses TRBV5-1 and TRBJ2-2, with TRBD1 identical over 8 bases. V shed 6 bases and J 5 bases; nucleotides not matched to a gene: 6. The CDR3 has 14 residues. The V gene's germline CDR1 is SGHRS and CDR2 YFSETQ. The CDR3 region is CASTQGAGTGELFF. The CDR3 DNA is TGCGCCAGCACCCAGGGGGCTGGGACCGGGGAGCTGTTTTTT. The whole variable domain, remainder taken from reference TRBV5-1 and TRBJ2-2, is KAGVTQTPRYLIKTRGQQVTLSCSPISGHRSVSWYQQTPGQGLQFLFEYFSETQRNKGNFPGRFSGRQFSNSRSEMNVSTLELGDSALYLCASTQGAGTGELFFGEGSRLTVL.

The chain employs TRBV11-3 and TRBJ2-3; 7 bases agree with TRBD2. This CDR3 region has 16 residues. V lost 1 base to trimming and J lost 2 bases; unmatched junction nucleotides: 6. Germline CDR1 and CDR2: SGHNT and YENEEA. CDR3 region: CASSLVAGVPTDTQYF. For the CDR3, the DNA is TGTGCCAGCAGCTTAGTTGCGGGGGTTCCCACAGATACGCAGTATTTT. The full variable domain, rest sourced from reference TRBV11-3 and TRBJ2-3, is EAGVVQSPRYKIIEKKQPVAFWCNPISGHNTLYWYLQNLGQGPELLIRYENEEAVDDSQLPKDRFSAERLKGVDSTLKIQPAELGDSAVYLCASSLVAGVPTDTQYFGPGTRLTVL.

This chain links TRBV2 with TRBJ1-2; 9 positions match TRBD1. CDR3 length: 14 amino acids. V lost 8 bases to trimming and J lost 8 bases; unmatched junction nucleotides: 12. Germline assignment: CDR1 SNHLY and CDR2 FYNNEI. The CDR3 region has the DNA TGTGCCAGCTCCGGGACAGGGAGCGCGGAGGGCTACACCTTC. Its protein product is CASSGTGSAEGYTF. Supplemented by reference TRBV2 and TRBJ1-2, the full variable domain reads EPEVTQTPSHQVTQMGQEVILRCVPISNHLYFYWYRQILGQKVEFLVSFYNNEISEKSEIFDDQFSVERPDGSNFTLKIRSTKLEDSAMYFCASSGTGSAEGYTFGSGTRLTVV.

This clone was seen a handful of times. The CDR3 DNA reads as TGTGCCAGCAGCTTATCCGTGGCGGGAGGGAGGAACGAGCAGTACTTC. It yields the protein CASSLSVAGGRNEQYF. The chain uses TRBV11-3 and TRBJ2-7, with 9 nucleotides matching TRBD2. The junction had 10 bases not matched to a gene; V was cut back by 2 bases and J by 5 bases. CDR1 and CDR2 (germline): SGHNT, YENEEA. The CDR3 extends over 16 amino acids.